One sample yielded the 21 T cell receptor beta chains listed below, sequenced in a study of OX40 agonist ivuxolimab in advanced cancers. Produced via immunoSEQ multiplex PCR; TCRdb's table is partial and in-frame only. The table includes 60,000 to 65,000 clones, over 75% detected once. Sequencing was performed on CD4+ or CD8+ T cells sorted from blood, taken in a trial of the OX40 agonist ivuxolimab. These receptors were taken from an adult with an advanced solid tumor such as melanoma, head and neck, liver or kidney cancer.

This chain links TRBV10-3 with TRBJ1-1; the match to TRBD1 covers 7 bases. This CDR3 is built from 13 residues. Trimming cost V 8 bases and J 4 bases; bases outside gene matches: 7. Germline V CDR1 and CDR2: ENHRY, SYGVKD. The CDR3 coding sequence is TGTGCCATCTGGGCAGGGGGATTCACTGAAGCTTTCTTT. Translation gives CAIWAGGFTEAFF.

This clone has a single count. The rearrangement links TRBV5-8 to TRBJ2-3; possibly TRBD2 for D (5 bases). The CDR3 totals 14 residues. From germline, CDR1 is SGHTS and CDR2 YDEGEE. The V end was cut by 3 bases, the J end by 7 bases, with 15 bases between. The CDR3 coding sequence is TGTGCCAGCAGCTCCTCGGGGTTGATATATACGCAGTATTTT. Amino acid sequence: CASSSSGLIYTQYF.

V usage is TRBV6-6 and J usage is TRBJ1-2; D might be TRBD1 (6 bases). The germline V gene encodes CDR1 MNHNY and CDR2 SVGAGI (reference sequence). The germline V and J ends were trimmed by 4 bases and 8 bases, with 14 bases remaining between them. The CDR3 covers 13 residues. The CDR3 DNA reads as TGTGCCAGCAGTTTATACCCAGGGGAGGGCTACACCTTC. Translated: CASSLYPGEGYTF.

CDR3 sequence reads: CASRLTPPGFGWGKLFF. The CDR3 DNA is TGTGCCAGTAGGCTAACGCCCCCAGGGTTTGGTTGGGGAAAACTGTTTTTT. V and J are TRBV19 and TRBJ1-4; D possibly corresponds to TRBD1 (5 bases). Trimming shortened V by 6 bases and J by 10 bases, and 27 bases separated the two germline ends. CDR3 length: 17 residues. Per germline, CDR1 LNHDA and CDR2 SQIVND (reference sequence). Complete variable domain (other parts from reference TRBV19 and TRBJ1-4): DGGITQSPKYLFRKEGQNVTLSCEQNLNHDAMYWYRQDPGQGLRLIYYSQIVNDFQKGDIAEGYSVSREKKESFPLTVTSAQKNPTAFYLCASRLTPPGFGWGKLFFGSGTQLSVL.

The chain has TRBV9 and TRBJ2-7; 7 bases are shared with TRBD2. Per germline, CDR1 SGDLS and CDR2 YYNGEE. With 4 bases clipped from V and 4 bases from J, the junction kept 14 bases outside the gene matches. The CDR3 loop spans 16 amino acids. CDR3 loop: CASSPSGVGGSYEQYF. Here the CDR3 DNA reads TGTGCCAGCAGCCCCTCTGGGGTGGGCGGGAGTTACGAGCAGTACTTC.

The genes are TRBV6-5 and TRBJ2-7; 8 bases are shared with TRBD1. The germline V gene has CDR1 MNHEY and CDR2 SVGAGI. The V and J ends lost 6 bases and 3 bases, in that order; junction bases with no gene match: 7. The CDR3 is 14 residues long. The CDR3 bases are TGTGCCAGCAGAACCGGGACAGGCAACTACGAGCAGTACTTC. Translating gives CASRTGTGNYEQYF.

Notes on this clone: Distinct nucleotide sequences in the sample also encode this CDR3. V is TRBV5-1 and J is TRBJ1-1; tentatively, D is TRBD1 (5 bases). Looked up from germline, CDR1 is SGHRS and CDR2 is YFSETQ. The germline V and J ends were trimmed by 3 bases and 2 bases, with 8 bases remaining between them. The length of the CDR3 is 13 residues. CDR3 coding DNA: TGCGCCAGCAGCTCAACAGGTAACACTGAAGCTTTCTTT. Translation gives CASSSTGNTEAFF.

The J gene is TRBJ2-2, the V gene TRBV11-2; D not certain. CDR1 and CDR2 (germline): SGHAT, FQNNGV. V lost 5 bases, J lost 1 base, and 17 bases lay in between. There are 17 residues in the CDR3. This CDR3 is CASSLRRGYKNTGELFF. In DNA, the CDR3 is TGTGCCAGCAGCCTCAGACGAGGTTATAAGAACACCGGGGAGCTGTTTTTT.

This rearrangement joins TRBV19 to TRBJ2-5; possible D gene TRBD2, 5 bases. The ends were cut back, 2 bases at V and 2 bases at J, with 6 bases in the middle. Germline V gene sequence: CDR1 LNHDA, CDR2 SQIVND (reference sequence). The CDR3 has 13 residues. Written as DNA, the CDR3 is TGTGCCAGTAGTATACCGGGACAAGAGACCCAGTACTTC. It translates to CASSIPGQETQYF.

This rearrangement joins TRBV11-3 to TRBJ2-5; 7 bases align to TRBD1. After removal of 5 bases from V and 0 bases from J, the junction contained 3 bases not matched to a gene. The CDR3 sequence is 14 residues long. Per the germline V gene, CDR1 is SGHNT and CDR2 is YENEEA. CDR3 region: CASSETGNQETQYF. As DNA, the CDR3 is TGTGCCAGCAGCGAGACAGGGAACCAAGAGACCCAGTACTTC.

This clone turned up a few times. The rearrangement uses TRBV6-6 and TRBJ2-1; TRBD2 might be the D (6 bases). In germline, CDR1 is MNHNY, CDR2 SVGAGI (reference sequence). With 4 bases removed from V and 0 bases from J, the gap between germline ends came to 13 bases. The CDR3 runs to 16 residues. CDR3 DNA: TGTGCCAGCAGTTCCCAGCGGGCAAGCTCCTACAATGAGCAGTTCTTC. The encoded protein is CASSSQRASSYNEQFF.

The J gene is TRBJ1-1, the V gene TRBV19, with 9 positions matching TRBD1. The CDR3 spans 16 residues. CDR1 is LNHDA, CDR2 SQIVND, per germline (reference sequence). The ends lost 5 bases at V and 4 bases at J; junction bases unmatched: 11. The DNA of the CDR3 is TGTGCCAGTAGTGCCGGGACAGGGTATTTCGGCACTGAAGCTTTCTTT. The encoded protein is CASSAGTGYFGTEAFF.

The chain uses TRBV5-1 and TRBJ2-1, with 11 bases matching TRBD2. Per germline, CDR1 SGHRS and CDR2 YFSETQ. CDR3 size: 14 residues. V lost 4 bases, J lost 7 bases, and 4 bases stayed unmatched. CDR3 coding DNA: TGCGCCAGCAGCAGAGGGACTAGCGGTAATGAGCAGTTCTTC. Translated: CASSRGTSGNEQFF.

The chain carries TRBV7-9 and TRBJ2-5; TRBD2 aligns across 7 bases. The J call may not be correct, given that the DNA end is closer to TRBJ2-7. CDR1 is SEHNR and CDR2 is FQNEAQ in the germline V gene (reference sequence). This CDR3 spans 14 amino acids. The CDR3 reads CASSLTSVTYEQYF. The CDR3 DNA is TGTGCCAGCAGCTTAACTAGCGTAACCTACGAGCAGTACTTC.

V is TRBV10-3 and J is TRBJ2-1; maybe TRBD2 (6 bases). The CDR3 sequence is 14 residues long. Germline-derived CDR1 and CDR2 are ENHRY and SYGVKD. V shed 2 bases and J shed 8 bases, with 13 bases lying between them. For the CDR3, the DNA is TGTGCCATCAGTGAGGGAGGGCCGTGGGATGAGCAGTTCTTC. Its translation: CAISEGGPWDEQFF.

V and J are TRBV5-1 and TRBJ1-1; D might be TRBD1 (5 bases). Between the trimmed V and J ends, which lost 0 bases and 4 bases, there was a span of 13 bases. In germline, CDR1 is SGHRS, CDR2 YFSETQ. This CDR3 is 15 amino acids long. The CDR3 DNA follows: TGCGCCAGCAGCTTGGAAGGCAGGGTGAGCACTGAAGCTTTCTTT. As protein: CASSLEGRVSTEAFF.

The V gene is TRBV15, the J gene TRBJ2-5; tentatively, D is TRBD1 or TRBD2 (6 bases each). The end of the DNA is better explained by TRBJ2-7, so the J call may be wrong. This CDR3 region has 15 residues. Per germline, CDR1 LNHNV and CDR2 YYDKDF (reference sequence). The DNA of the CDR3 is TGTGCCACCAGCAGTAGATCGGGGGCCTCCTACGAGCAGTACTTC. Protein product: CATSSRSGASYEQYF.

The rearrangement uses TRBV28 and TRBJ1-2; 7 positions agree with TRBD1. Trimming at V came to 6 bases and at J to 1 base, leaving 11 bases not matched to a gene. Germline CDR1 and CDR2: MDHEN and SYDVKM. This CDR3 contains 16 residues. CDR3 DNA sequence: TGTGCCAGCAGCCGAGCTGGGACAGTTCTTAACTATGGCTACACCTTC. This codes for CASSRAGTVLNYGYTF.

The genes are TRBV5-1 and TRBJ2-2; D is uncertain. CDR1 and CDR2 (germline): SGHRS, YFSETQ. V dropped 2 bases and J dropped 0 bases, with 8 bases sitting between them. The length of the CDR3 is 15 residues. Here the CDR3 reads CASSFIETNTGELFF. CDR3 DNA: TGCGCCAGCAGCTTCATTGAAACGAACACCGGGGAGCTGTTTTTT.

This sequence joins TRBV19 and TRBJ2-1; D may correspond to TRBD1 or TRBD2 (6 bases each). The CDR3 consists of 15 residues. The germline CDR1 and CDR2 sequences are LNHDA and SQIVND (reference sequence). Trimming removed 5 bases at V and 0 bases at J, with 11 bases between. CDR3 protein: CASSSGASSYNEQFF. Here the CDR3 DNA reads TGTGCCAGTAGTTCGGGGGCGAGCTCCTACAATGAGCAGTTCTTC.

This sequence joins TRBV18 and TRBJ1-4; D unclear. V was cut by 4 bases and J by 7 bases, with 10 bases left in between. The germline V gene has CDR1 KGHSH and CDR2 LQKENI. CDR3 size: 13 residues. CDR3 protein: CASSLPDREKLFF. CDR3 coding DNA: TGTGCCAGCTCACTACCGGACCGTGAAAAACTGTTTTTT.